This T cell receptor (beta chain) was documented in a study of blood T cells in healthy people across ages. In regard to this clonotype: Its target is not known.

This CDR3 region has 16 residues. Germline V gene lookup returns CDR1 SGHTA and CDR2 FQGTGA. The J segment lost 6 bases and the V segment lost 2 bases, leaving 10 bases of the junction unmatched. With a J-beta primer mix and a sample-barcoded 5' primer, a second PCR ran roughly 7 to 11 cycles. TCRdb reprocessed the 5' RACE reads via MiXCR and lists one record per CDR3 protein. The sample holds 500,000 to 650,000 distinct CDR3 sequences; around 27% are singletons and the top ten take 3.6%. Findings and limits, study-wide: Naive CD4+ cells and diversity were both higher in long-lived donors than in aged donors.

The same data also contributed to another study, on T cells of mothers and their children. That study reports: Three mothers and their six children, all healthy Caucasians, donated.

The TCR was taken from a boy aged 2 to 10 in good health. Sequenced sample: blood. This rearrangement joins TRBV7-3 to TRBJ2-3; the match to TRBD2 covers 8 bases. CDR3 bases: TGTGCCAGCAGCTTACTCCCAGCGGGAGAGGGGGATACGCAGTATTTT. Translation gives CASSLLPAGEGDTQYF.